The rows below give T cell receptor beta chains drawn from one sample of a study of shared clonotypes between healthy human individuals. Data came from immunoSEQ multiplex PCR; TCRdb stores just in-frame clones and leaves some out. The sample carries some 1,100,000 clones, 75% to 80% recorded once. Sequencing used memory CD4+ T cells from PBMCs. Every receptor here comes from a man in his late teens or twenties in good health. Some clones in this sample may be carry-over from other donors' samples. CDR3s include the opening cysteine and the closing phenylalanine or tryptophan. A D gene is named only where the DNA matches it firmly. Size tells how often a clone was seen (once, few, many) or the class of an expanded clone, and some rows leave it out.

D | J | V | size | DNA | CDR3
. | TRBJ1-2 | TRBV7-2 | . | TGTGCCAGCAGCCCTCAGACCCAGAGCCATGGCTACACCTTC | CASSPQTQSHGYTF
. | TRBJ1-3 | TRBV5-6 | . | TGTGCCAGCAGCTTGGCTCCGGGCTCTGGAAACACCATATATTTT | CASSLAPGSGNTIYF
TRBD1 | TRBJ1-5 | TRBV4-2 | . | TGTGCCAGCAGCCAAGTGGGAGGGGGCCTCAATCAGCCCCAGCATTTT | CASSQVGGGLNQPQHF
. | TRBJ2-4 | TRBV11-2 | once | TGTGCCAGCAGCGTCGACCCGGGGAACATTCAGTACTTC | CASSVDPGNIQYF
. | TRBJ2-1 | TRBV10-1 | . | TGCGCCAGCGGCCACGGACAGTCCTACAATGAGCAGTTCTTC | CASGHGQSYNEQFF
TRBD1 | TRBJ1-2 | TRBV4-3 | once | TGCGCCAGCAGCCATTTCCCGGGACAGGGGTATGGCTACACCTTC | CASSHFPGQGYGYTF
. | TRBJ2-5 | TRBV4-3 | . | TGCGCCAGCAGCCTCCAGAGGGGGGAGACCCAGTACTTC | CASSLQRGETQYF
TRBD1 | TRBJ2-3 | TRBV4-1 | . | TGCGCCAGCAGCCCTATCCGGGACAGTAGCACAGATACGCAGTATTTT | CASSPIRDSSTDTQYF
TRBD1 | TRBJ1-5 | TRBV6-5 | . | TGTGCCAGCAGTAACAGGGGGCTGATTCAGCCCCAGCATTTT | CASSNRGLIQPQHF
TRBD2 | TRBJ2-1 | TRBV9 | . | TGTGCCAGCAGCGCCCGACTAGCGGGAGTAGATGAGCAGTTCTTC | CASSARLAGVDEQFF
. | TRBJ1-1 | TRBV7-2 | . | TGTGCCAGCAGCTTAGACAGGGCCTACACTGAAGCTTTCTTT | CASSLDRAYTEAFF
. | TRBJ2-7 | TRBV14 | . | TGTGCCAGCAGCCCAGGTCGGGCGGGGTCTGTGGGGGAGCAGTACTTC | CASSPGRAGSVGEQYF
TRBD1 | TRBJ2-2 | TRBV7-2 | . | TGTGCCAGCAGCCAATACTACGGGACAGGGGGCATCACCGGGGAGCTGTTTTTT | CASSQYYGTGGITGELFF
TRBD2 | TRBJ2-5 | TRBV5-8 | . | TGTGCCAGCAGCTCTGCCCGGGGGGTTCAAGAGACCCAGTACTTC | CASSSARGVQETQYF
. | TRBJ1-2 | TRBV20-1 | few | TGCAGGACAAGACAGGCTTATGGCTACACCTTC | CRTRQAYGYTF
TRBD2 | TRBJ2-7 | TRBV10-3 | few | TGTGCCATCAGTGAGATAGCGGGAGGGTCCTACGAGCAGTACTTC | CAISEIAGGSYEQYF
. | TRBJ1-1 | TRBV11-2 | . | TGTGCCAGCAGCTTAGAAGGGCTGAACACTGAAGCTTTCTTT | CASSLEGLNTEAFF
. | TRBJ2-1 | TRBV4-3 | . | TGCGCCAGCAGCGCTTATACTACTAGCAGTGAGCAGTTCTTC | CASSAYTTSSEQFF
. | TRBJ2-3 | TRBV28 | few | TGTGCCACCAGTTTTCCAGACCTTCGGCGGAATACGCAGTATTTT | CATSFPDLRRNTQYF
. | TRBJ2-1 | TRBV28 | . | TGTGCCAGCAGTTTTCTAGGGGAGGCGGGCTACAATGAGCAGTTCTTC | CASSFLGEAGYNEQFF
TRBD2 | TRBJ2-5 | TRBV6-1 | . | TGTGCCAGCAGTGTTAGCGGGAGGGGAATCCGTCAAGAGACCCAGTACTTC | CASSVSGRGIRQETQYF
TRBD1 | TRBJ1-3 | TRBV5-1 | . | TGCGCCAGCAGCTTGGGGCCCTCCGGGACAGTCTCTGGAAACACCATATATTTT | CASSLGPSGTVSGNTIYF
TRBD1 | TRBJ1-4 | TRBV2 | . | TGTGCCAGCAGTGGCGACAGGGGAACTAATGAAAAACTGTTTTTT | CASSGDRGTNEKLFF
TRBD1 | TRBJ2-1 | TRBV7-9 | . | TGTGCCAGCAGCCCTGAGGTGGGCCTACAGGGGGCAATTCACAATGAGCAGTTCTTC | CASSPEVGLQGAIHNEQFF
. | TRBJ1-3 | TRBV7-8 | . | TGTGCCAGCAGCTTAGGGGGGCGCGGAAACACCATATATTTT | CASSLGGRGNTIYF
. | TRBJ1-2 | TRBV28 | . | TGTGCCAGCAGTTTATGGGGTAGGGCTACCACCTTC | CASSLWGRATTF
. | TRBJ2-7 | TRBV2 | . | TGTGCCAGCAGTCCCCCCAGTTCTACGATGCAGTATTTC | CASSPPSSTMQYF
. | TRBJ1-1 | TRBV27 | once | TGTGCCAGCAGTTCCATTGGACAGTCGAACACTGAAGCTTTCTTT | CASSSIGQSNTEAFF
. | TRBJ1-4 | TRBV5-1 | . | TGCGCCAGCAGATTGGGGACGGGAGGTGAAAAACTGTTTTTT | CASRLGTGGEKLFF
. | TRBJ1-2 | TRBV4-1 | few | TGCGCCAGCAGCCAGGGGGGGGACTCCTATGGCTACACCTTC | CASSQGGDSYGYTF
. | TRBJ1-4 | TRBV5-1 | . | TGCGCCAGCTCCGAAGCGAGGTTAGGGCATGAAAAACTGTTTTTT | CASSEARLGHEKLFF
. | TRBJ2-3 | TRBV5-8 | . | TGTGCCAGCAGCTTCCTTGGGGGACCCGAGGGAGATACGCAGTATTTT | CASSFLGGPEGDTQYF
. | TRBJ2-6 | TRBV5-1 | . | TGCGCCAGCAGCTTGGGAGGGCCTGGGGCCAACGTCCTGACTTTC | CASSLGGPGANVLTF